This section outlines one T cell receptor (beta chain) sequence together with its context. Amplification of TCR beta CDR3 regions was performed using RNA transcripts as template. The TCR CDR3 was amplified in a first-round RT-PCR using the HTBI primer set. In TCRdb, the multiplex PCR reads were re-called with MiXCR into one record per CDR3 protein. The profile shows 550,000 to 600,000 distinct CDR3 sequences, more than 45% of them singletons. Germline V gives CDR1 SGHTA, CDR2 FQGNSA. Losses at the gene ends were 10 bases for V and 2 bases for J; bases not matched to a gene: 9. CDR3 size: 15 residues. Clinicians diagnosed patients from clinical symptoms, serum thyroxine and TRAb, thyroid ultrasound and orbital computed tomography. The sample comes from a study of T cells in Graves' hyperthyroidism and ophthalmopathy.

The receptor was isolated from an adult woman with Graves' disease, either hyperthyroidism or ophthalmopathy (not recorded which). The V call is TRBV7-2, the J call TRBJ1-1, with 11 bases fitting TRBD1. Sequenced: peripheral blood or thyroid tissue (not recorded which). For the CDR3, the DNA is TGTGCCACCAGTGAGGGGACAGGGGGAAACACTGAAGCTTTCTTT. Translated, it gives CATSEGTGGNTEAFF. Filled out from reference TRBV7-2 and TRBJ1-1, the complete variable domain reads GAGVSQSPSNKVTEKGKDVELRCDPISGHTALYWYRQSLGQGLEFLIYFQGNSAPDKSGLPSDRFSAERTGGSVSTLTIQRTQQEDSAVYLCATSEGTGGNTEAFFGQGTRLTVV.